These 21 T cell receptor beta chains were sequenced from one sample in a study of response to subunit inactivated influenza vaccine. Each CDR3 protein gets one entry after TCRdb re-called the RT-PCR reads with MiXCR. The sample gives around 650,000 distinct CDR3 sequences, approximately 14% of which show up once; about 9.9% is in the top ten. The specimen was PBMCs from blood, collected less than 13 days after vaccination. Receptor source: a man aged 50 or older who received an inactivated influenza vaccine.

This clonotype has just a few counts. V is TRBV5-4 and J is TRBJ1-2, with 7 bases fitting TRBD1. The CDR3 length is 15 residues. Germline trimming cut 0 bases from V and 3 bases from J; bases unmatched to any gene: 5. Germline loops: CDR1 SGHNT, CDR2 YYREEE (reference sequence). As DNA, the CDR3 is TGTGCCAGCAGCTTGGACCCAGGGGGGGACTATGGCTACACCTTC. It encodes CASSLDPGGDYGYTF.

This clonotype has just a few counts. The V and J genes are TRBV10-3 and TRBJ2-7; D is unresolved. CDR1 is ENHRY and CDR2 is SYGVKD in the germline V gene. This CDR3 has 14 amino acids. The germline V and J ends were trimmed by 2 bases and 1 base, with 9 bases remaining between them. The CDR3 bases are TGTGCCATCAGTGAGACGGGTTCATCCTACGAGCAGTACTTC. It yields the protein CAISETGSSYEQYF.

This clonotype was seen at least ten times. This sequence joins TRBV15 and TRBJ2-3; D is perhaps TRBD2 (6 bases). Trimming pared 0 bases from V and 3 bases from J, leaving 16 bases between. This CDR3 spans 17 amino acids. CDR1 and CDR2 (germline): LNHNV, YYDKDF (reference sequence). CDR3 DNA sequence: TGTGCCACCAGCAGAGATTTCCCGGGAGTCGAGACAGATACGCAGTATTTT. It codes for CATSRDFPGVETDTQYF.

This clonotype was counted only a few times. The chain recombines TRBV6-1 with TRBJ2-1; 9 nucleotides agree with TRBD1. Germline CDR1 and CDR2: MNHNS and SASEGT. Unmatched junction bases numbered 6, after V lost 5 bases and J lost 4 bases. The CDR3 spans 15 residues. CDR3 sequence reads: CASSKPGQGYNEQFF. The DNA for the CDR3 is TGTGCCAGCAGTAAGCCGGGACAGGGTTACAATGAGCAGTTCTTC.

The sample holds a few counts of this clonotype. The V call is TRBV6-6, the J call TRBJ1-2; D gene unclear. The germline V gene encodes CDR1 MNHNY and CDR2 SVGAGI (reference sequence). There are 11 residues in the CDR3. Trimming removed 6 bases at V and 3 bases at J, with 5 bases between. CDR3 nucleotides: TGTGCCAGCAGGACTGACTATGGCTACACCTTC. This codes for CASRTDYGYTF.

This chain connects TRBV4-3 to TRBJ2-5; a weak D match, TRBD2 (6 bases). Between the trimmed V and J ends, which lost 0 bases and 5 bases, there was a span of 16 bases. Germline CDR1 LGHNA, CDR2 YSLEER. The CDR3 covers 16 residues. This chain's CDR3 is CASSQDGRAGRETQYF. DNA for the CDR3: TGCGCCAGCAGCCAAGATGGAAGGGCGGGGAGGGAGACCCAGTACTTC.

The table lists this clonotype with a count of one. This chain joins TRBV6-2 or TRBV6-3 and TRBJ2-7; TRBD1 or TRBD2 may be the D gene (5 bases each). The germline V gene has CDR1 MNHEY and CDR2 SVGEGT. CDR3 length: 15 amino acids. The V end was cut by 6 bases, the J end by 2 bases, with 17 bases between. CDR3 DNA sequence: TGTGCCAGCAGCCCCGCGGGCAGGACAACCTACGAGCAGTACTTC. Protein product: CASSPAGRTTYEQYF.

The genes are TRBV28 and TRBJ2-3; either TRBD1 or TRBD2 may fit D (5 bases each). Germline V gene lookup returns CDR1 MDHEN and CDR2 SYDVKM. CDR3 length: 15 residues. Trimming shortened V by 2 bases and J by 5 bases, and 14 bases separated the two germline ends. CDR3 protein: CASSLGGAGRDTQYF. The CDR3 DNA reads TGTGCCAGCAGTTTAGGTGGGGCAGGGAGAGATACGCAGTATTTT.

CDR3 region: CATSEMGQGGSGELFF. CDR3 coding DNA: TGTGCCACCAGTGAGATGGGACAGGGAGGTTCCGGGGAGCTGTTTTTT. V and J are TRBV24-1 and TRBJ2-2, with TRBD1 matching over 9 bases. The V and J ends lost 4 bases and 6 bases, in that order; junction bases with no gene match: 8. Looked up from germline, CDR1 is KGHDR and CDR2 is SFDVKD. The CDR3 is made up of 16 amino acids.

This clonotype occurred a few times. A junction end diverges from the germline sequence, so it may reflect a read error. J is TRBJ2-7 and V is TRBV12-3 or TRBV12-4; D is uncertain. The CDR3 spans 11 residues. CDR3 bases: TGTGCCAGCACTTTAGGCGCCGAGCAGTACTTC. Translation gives CASTLGAEQYF.

The chain joins TRBV12-3 or TRBV12-4 to TRBJ2-2, with TRBD2 identical over 13 bases. This CDR3 is 18 amino acids long. J lost 1 base, V lost 2 bases, and 4 bases had no gene match. CDR3 region: CASSLTRLAGGNTGELFF. Here the CDR3 DNA reads TGTGCCAGCAGTTTAACCAGACTAGCGGGAGGGAACACCGGGGAGCTGTTTTTT.

This clonotype was detected a few times. The chain joins TRBV29-1 to TRBJ1-5; tentatively, D is TRBD1 (5 bases). CDR1 and CDR2 from the germline V gene are SQVTM and ANQGSEA. CDR3 length: 13 amino acids. The germline V and J ends were trimmed by 6 bases and 3 bases, with 12 bases remaining between them. The CDR3 reads CSVGPGDNQPQHF. The CDR3 nucleotides read TGCAGCGTGGGGCCCGGTGACAATCAGCCCCAGCATTTT.

Points on this clonotype: At one boundary the junction diverges from the germline segment, which might be a read error. The rearrangement uses TRBV2 and TRBJ2-7; 9 nucleotides match TRBD2. CDR3 length: 19 residues. Germline CDR1 is SNHLY and CDR2 is FYNNEI. The DNA for the CDR3 is TGTGCCTGCAGTTTAGCTCTCGGACTAGCGAGTAGCTACTCCTACGAGCAGTACTTC. Encoded protein: CACSLALGLASSYSYEQYF.

The V gene is TRBV20-1, the J gene TRBJ2-5; unclear D gene. The germline V gene has CDR1 DFQATT and CDR2 SNEGSKA (reference sequence). With 3 bases removed from V and 2 bases from J, the gap between germline ends came to 7 bases. CDR3 length: 12 amino acids. The CDR3 DNA follows: TGCAGTGCTAGTCGGGCACAAGAGACCCAGTACTTC. This gives the protein CSASRAQETQYF.

The sample holds a few counts of this clonotype. The V call is TRBV7-9, the J call TRBJ1-3; D not resolved. Deletions cut 8 bases from V and 0 bases from J, with 8 bases between. Per germline, CDR1 SEHNR and CDR2 FQNEAQ (reference sequence). The CDR3 is 13 amino acids. CDR3 nucleotides: TGTGCCAGCCTCCTGAGCTCTGGAAACACCATATATTTT. It translates to CASLLSSGNTIYF.

In this sample, this clonotype turned up a few times. This chain connects TRBV20-1 to TRBJ1-2, with D perhaps matching TRBD1 (6 bases). The V end was cut by 2 bases, the J end by 4 bases, with 23 bases between. The germline V gene has CDR1 DFQATT and CDR2 SNEGSKA (reference sequence). The CDR3 runs 17 residues. CDR3 sequence (DNA): TGCAGTGCTAGATTTAAGGGACAACTCCCGGGGGGCTATGGCTACACCTTC. It encodes CSARFKGQLPGGYGYTF.

This chain uses TRBV15 with TRBJ2-7; 8 bases match TRBD2. The CDR3 runs 16 residues. Unmatched junction bases numbered 5, after V lost 0 bases and J lost 1 base. The germline V gene encodes CDR1 LNHNV and CDR2 YYDKDF (reference sequence). The CDR3 loop reads CATSRDRGGSSYEQYF. The CDR3 nucleotides read TGTGCCACCAGCAGAGATCGCGGGGGGAGTTCCTACGAGCAGTACTTC.

This clonotype was recorded a few times. The rearrangement links TRBV7-6 to TRBJ2-3, with D perhaps TRBD2 (5 bases). Trimming stripped 2 bases from V and 0 bases from J, with 27 bases between. CDR3 length equals 21 residues. Per the germline V gene, CDR1 is SGHVS and CDR2 is FNYEAQ. In nucleotides, the CDR3 is TGTGCCAGCAGCTTACCCCTCTTGGACTTAAACCAACTTTCTAGCACAGATACGCAGTATTTT. Its protein product is CASSLPLLDLNQLSSTDTQYF.

This clonotype turned up a few times. The chain employs TRBV5-1 and TRBJ2-3; possible D gene TRBD1, 6 bases. The CDR3 sequence is 16 residues long. Germline V gene lookup returns CDR1 SGHRS and CDR2 YFSETQ. V shed 5 bases and J shed 1 base, with 17 bases lying between them. The CDR3 coding sequence is TGCGCCAGCAGACGGGAAGGGGGAAGGGGCACAGATACGCAGTATTTT. Encoded protein: CASRREGGRGTDTQYF.

This clonotype was recorded many times. The gene calls are TRBV7-2 and TRBJ2-1, with TRBD1 matching over 8 bases. CDR3 length: 11 amino acids. CDR1 SGHTA and CDR2 FQGNSA come from the germline V gene. Germline trimming cut 5 bases from V and 12 bases from J; bases unmatched to any gene: 3. The CDR3 region has the DNA TGTGCCAGCAGCCCAGACAGGGGGCAGTTCTTC. Its protein product is CASSPDRGQFF.

This clonotype was recorded at least ten times. This chain connects TRBV5-1 to TRBJ1-1; no reliable D call. Trimming removed 4 bases from V and 4 bases from J, with 11 bases in between. The CDR3 has 13 residues. Germline assignment: CDR1 SGHRS and CDR2 YFSETQ. DNA for the CDR3: TGCGCCAGCAGCCCGCGGGGTCCCACTGAAGCTTTCTTT. Protein sequence: CASSPRGPTEAFF. The full variable domain, rest sourced from reference TRBV5-1 and TRBJ1-1, is KAGVTQTPRYLIKTRGQQVTLSCSPISGHRSVSWYQQTPGQGLQFLFEYFSETQRNKGNFPGRFSGRQFSNSRSEMNVSTLELGDSALYLCASSPRGPTEAFFGQGTRLTVV.